This is a list of T cell receptor beta chains from one sample in a study of blood T cells in healthy people across ages. MiXCR, run by TCRdb on the 5' RACE reads, gives a single entry per CDR3 protein. The sample holds 1 million to 1.2 million distinct CDR3 sequences, 35% to 45% seen once. Sequences were obtained from blood. The receptors shown here come from a young man in good health. Both conserved end residues are trimmed from each CDR3. The order of the fields is J gene, D gene, V gene, CDR3 protein. A D gene is named only where the DNA matches it firmly.

TRBJ2-3 | NA | TRBV20-1 | SARDLSGPDTQY
TRBJ1-1 | NA | TRBV20-1 | SAISRLASPAEAF
TRBJ1-2 | NA | TRBV27 | ASSVGGKNGYT
TRBJ1-2 | NA | TRBV7-9 | ASSLEAARRHGYT
TRBJ2-1 | NA | TRBV7-2 | ASLPGPEYNEQF
NA | NA | TRBV27 | ASPFKSPQANYEQY
TRBJ1-1 | NA | TRBV20-1 | SVPTGTAGAEAF
TRBJ1-1 | NA | TRBV20-1 | SAFRATNTEAF
TRBJ2-3 | NA | TRBV7-2 | ASSLALPGESTDTQY
TRBJ1-2 | NA | TRBV12-3/TRBV12-4 | ASSPSQGSYGYT
NA | TRBD2 | TRBV12-3/TRBV12-4 | ASSPSSSGGLYEQY